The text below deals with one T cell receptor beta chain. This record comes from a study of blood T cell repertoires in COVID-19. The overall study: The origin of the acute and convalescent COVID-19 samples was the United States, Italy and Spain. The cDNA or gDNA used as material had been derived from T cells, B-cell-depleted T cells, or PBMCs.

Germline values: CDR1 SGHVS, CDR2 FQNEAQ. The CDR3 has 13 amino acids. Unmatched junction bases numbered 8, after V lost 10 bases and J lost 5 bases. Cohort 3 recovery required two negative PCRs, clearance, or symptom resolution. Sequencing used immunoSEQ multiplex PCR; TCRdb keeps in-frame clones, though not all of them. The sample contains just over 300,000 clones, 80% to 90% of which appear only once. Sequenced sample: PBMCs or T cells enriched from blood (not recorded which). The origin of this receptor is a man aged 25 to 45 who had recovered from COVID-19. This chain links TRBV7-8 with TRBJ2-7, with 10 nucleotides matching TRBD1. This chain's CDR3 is CATARDRGHEQYF. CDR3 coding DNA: TGTGCCACCGCCCGGGACAGGGGCCACGAGCAGTACTTC.